One and the same sample provided the 24 T cell receptor beta chains below, sequenced in a study of OX40 agonist ivuxolimab in advanced cancers. Profiled with immunoSEQ multiplex PCR; TCRdb holds only in-frame clones, not every one. The sample yields more than 15,000 clones, about 86% seen once. This material consisted of CD4+ or CD8+ T cells sorted from blood, taken in a trial of the OX40 agonist ivuxolimab. Receptor source: an adult with an advanced solid tumor such as melanoma, head and neck, liver or kidney cancer.

The chain carries TRBV29-1 and TRBJ1-2, with 8 bases aligning to TRBD1. CDR1 SQVTM and CDR2 ANQGSEA come from the germline V gene. The CDR3 has 13 residues. The V segment lost 3 bases and the J segment 8 bases; nucleotides outside the gene matches: 8. In DNA form, the CDR3 reads TGCAGCGTTGATGGACAGGGAGCGGAGGGCTACACCTTC. This gives the protein CSVDGQGAEGYTF.

This chain connects TRBV9 to TRBJ2-5; TRBD2 aligns across 10 bases. The CDR3 is 16 residues long. Unmatched junction bases numbered 7, after V lost 0 bases and J lost 5 bases. Germline lookup yields CDR1 SGDLS and CDR2 YYNGEE. The CDR3 DNA reads as TGTGCCAGCAGCGTAGGTGCTAGCGGGAGACGGGAGACCCAGTACTTC. Protein product: CASSVGASGRRETQYF. Variable domain in full (rest from reference TRBV9 and TRBJ2-5): DSGVTQTPKHLITATGQRVTLRCSPRSGDLSVYWYQQSLDQGLQFLIQYYNGEERAKGNILERFSAQQFPDLHSELNLSSLELGDSALYFCASSVGASGRRETQYFGPGTRLLVL.

The chain employs TRBV30 and TRBJ1-2, with D unresolved. The germline V and J ends were trimmed by 7 bases and 4 bases, with 19 bases remaining between them. The germline CDR1 and CDR2 sequences are GTSNPN and SVGIG (reference sequence). This CDR3 is 14 amino acids long. This CDR3 reads CASVYGLLGYGYTF. CDR3 in DNA: TGTGCCTCCGTCTACGGGCTCCTCGGCTATGGCTACACCTTC. Looking up the rest from reference TRBV30 and TRBJ1-2 gives the full variable domain: SQTIHQWPATLVQPVGSPLSLECTVEGTSNPNLYWYRQAAGRGLQLLFYSVGIGQISSEVPQNLSASRPQDRQFILSSKKLLLSDSGFYLCASVYGLLGYGYTFGSGTRLTVV.

The chain combines TRBV2 with TRBJ1-6, with a weak D call TRBD1 (6 bases). The germline gives CDR1 SNHLY, CDR2 FYNNEI. There are 15 residues in the CDR3. V lost 6 bases to trimming and J lost 7 bases, with 16 bases between them. The CDR3 nucleotides are TGTGCCAGCAGCGTCATGGACAGCCAGAATTCACCCCTCCACTTT. Amino acid sequence: CASSVMDSQNSPLHF.

J is TRBJ2-2 and V is TRBV18, with D possibly matching TRBD2 (8 bases). Germline V CDR1 and CDR2: KGHSH, LQKENI. The germline V and J ends were trimmed by 3 bases and 1 base, with 15 bases remaining between them. CDR3 length: 17 residues. The CDR3 sequence: CASSPTGGGRNTGELFF. CDR3 nucleotide sequence: TGTGCCAGCTCACCTACGGGAGGGGGCCGGAACACCGGGGAGCTGTTTTTT.

The V and J genes are TRBV6-1 and TRBJ1-3, with D unresolved. Trimming left V 7 bases short and J 3 bases short, with 13 bases between. The CDR3 length is 14 residues. CDR1 and CDR2 (germline): MNHNS, SASEGT. The chain's CDR3 is CASKEGVRGNTIYF. CDR3 sequence (DNA): TGTGCCAGCAAGGAGGGCGTCCGTGGAAACACCATATATTTT.

Concerning this clone: The sample carries other DNA sequences with the same CDR3. V usage is TRBV29-1 and J usage is TRBJ2-3; possibly TRBD1 for D (5 bases). The CDR3 consists of 13 residues. The ends were cut back, 6 bases at V and 1 base at J, with 11 bases in the middle. Looked up from germline, CDR1 is SQVTM and CDR2 is ANQGSEA. This chain's CDR3 is CSVRQGGTDTQYF. The CDR3 DNA reads TGCAGCGTAAGACAAGGGGGCACAGATACGCAGTATTTT.

The V call is TRBV15, the J call TRBJ2-4; D remains ambiguous. Germline V lookup: CDR1 LNHNV, CDR2 YYDKDF (reference sequence). The V and J ends lost 5 bases and 0 bases respectively, with 14 bases between them. CDR3 length: 16 residues. The CDR3 here is CATSEKGGLAKNIQYF. In nucleotides, the CDR3 is TGTGCCACCAGCGAGAAAGGCGGCTTAGCCAAAAACATTCAGTACTTC.

The chain links TRBV5-6 to TRBJ1-1, with TRBD1 matching over 8 bases. V shed 2 bases, J shed 1 base, and the junction held 7 bases outside the gene matches. The germline V gene encodes CDR1 SGHDT and CDR2 YYEEEE. The CDR3 runs to 16 residues. DNA for the CDR3: TGTGCCAGCAGCTTTACTCCGGGACAGGCGAACACTGAAGCTTTCTTT. Protein sequence: CASSFTPGQANTEAFF.

This clone was seen only a few times. This rearrangement joins TRBV5-6 to TRBJ1-5, with a tentative D call TRBD1 (5 bases). V was trimmed by 3 bases and J by 4 bases, leaving 20 bases between them. The CDR3 loop spans 17 amino acids. Germline CDR1 SGHDT, CDR2 YYEEEE. DNA for the CDR3: TGTGCCAGCAGCTCAGCCGGGGCGACGAAAAGAAATCAGCCCCAGCATTTT. Its protein product is CASSSAGATKRNQPQHF. Full variable domain (outside the CDR3, taken from reference TRBV5-6 and TRBJ1-5): DAGVTQSPTHLIKTRGQQVTLRCSPKSGHDTVSWYQQALGQGPQFIFQYYEEEERQRGNFPDRFSGHQFPNYSSELNVNALLLGDSALYLCASSSAGATKRNQPQHFGDGTRLSIL.

This clone showed up just a few times. The J gene is TRBJ2-3, the V gene TRBV14, with a possible D match to TRBD2 (6 bases). This CDR3 is 18 amino acids long. Germline V gives CDR1 SGHDN, CDR2 FVKESK. V lost 4 bases and J lost 4, with 24 bases in between. The chain's CDR3 is CASSRPRRLEGSADTQYF. In DNA, the CDR3 is TGTGCCAGCAGCCGCCCACGCAGACTAGAGGGTTCTGCAGATACGCAGTATTTT.

This chain joins TRBV6-6 and TRBJ1-1; possible D gene TRBD1, 6 bases. The CDR3 is 16 residues long. V was trimmed by 7 bases and J by 2 bases, leaving 20 bases between them. Per the germline V gene, CDR1 is MNHNY and CDR2 is SVGAGI (reference sequence). CDR3 coding DNA: TGTGCCAGCATTCCTAGTACGGGGGCTAGAAACACTGAAGCTTTCTTT. Translating it yields CASIPSTGARNTEAFF.

J is TRBJ2-7 and V is TRBV6-1; D is unclear. The CDR3 loop spans 14 amino acids. V was shortened by 3 bases and J by 1 base, with 10 bases between the two germline ends. Germline V CDR1 and CDR2: MNHNS, SASEGT. The CDR3: CASSDRAPSYEQYF. CDR3 nucleotide sequence: TGTGCCAGCAGTGACCGGGCCCCTTCCTACGAGCAGTACTTC.

This rearrangement joins TRBV5-6 to TRBJ2-5, with TRBD1 matching over 7 bases. Per germline, CDR1 SGHDT and CDR2 YYEEEE. This CDR3 has 14 amino acids. V was pared by 4 bases and J by 5 bases, with 8 bases of the junction left unmatched. The CDR3 loop reads CASSLGQIGETQYF. As DNA, the CDR3 is TGTGCCAGCAGCCTGGGACAGATCGGGGAGACCCAGTACTTC. Using reference TRBV5-6 and TRBJ2-5 for the parts outside the CDR3, the full variable domain is DAGVTQSPTHLIKTRGQQVTLRCSPKSGHDTVSWYQQALGQGPQFIFQYYEEEERQRGNFPDRFSGHQFPNYSSELNVNALLLGDSALYLCASSLGQIGETQYFGPGTRLLVL.

This clone was recorded once. The chain uses TRBV4-2 and TRBJ1-1, with D perhaps TRBD1 (6 bases). In germline, CDR1 is LGHNA, CDR2 YNFKEQ. Trimming cost V 0 bases and J 9 bases, with 20 bases left between them. The CDR3 extends over 16 amino acids. CDR3 nucleotide sequence: TGTGCCAGCAGCCAAGATCCGTTTCTGGCGCAGGGGAAAGCTTTCTTT. Residues: CASSQDPFLAQGKAFF.

The chain's CDR3 is CASSEWTPQGYGQYF. DNA of the CDR3: TGTGCCAGCAGTGAATGGACCCCACAGGGATATGGGCAGTACTTC. This chain connects TRBV25-1 to TRBJ2-7, with a possible D match to TRBD1 (6 bases). The V and J ends lost 1 base and 9 bases respectively, with 19 bases between them. The CDR3 length is 15 residues. CDR1 and CDR2 from the germline V gene are MGHDK and SYGVNS.

This clone was seen once. This chain connects TRBV7-2 to TRBJ2-5; 15 bases match TRBD2. This CDR3 has 18 residues. V dropped 5 bases and J dropped 4; count of bases not matched to a gene: 11. Germline assignment: CDR1 SGHTA and CDR2 FQGNSA. The CDR3 nucleotides are TGTGCCAGCAGCATGGGACTAGCGGGGGGAGCGGCTGGAGAGACCCAGTACTTC. It is translated as CASSMGLAGGAAGETQYF.

This rearrangement joins TRBV6-5 to TRBJ1-2, with D possibly being TRBD1 (6 bases). V was cut by 0 bases and J by 8 bases, with 13 bases left in between. The CDR3 runs 14 residues. CDR1 and CDR2 (germline): MNHEY, SVGAGI. The DNA for the CDR3 is TGTGCCAGCAGTTACTCGGCCAGGGGTATAGGCTACACCTTC. Protein product: CASSYSARGIGYTF.

Regarding this clone: The sample contains more than one DNA sequence encoding this CDR3. The rearrangement uses TRBV2 and TRBJ2-7; TRBD1 matches 9 bases. CDR3 length: 14 residues. Germline V lookup: CDR1 SNHLY, CDR2 FYNNEI. With V trimmed by 4 bases and J by 5 bases, 6 bases remained unmatched. CDR3 in amino acids: CASSAGTGYNEQYF. The CDR3 nucleotides read TGTGCCAGCAGTGCCGGGACAGGGTACAACGAGCAGTACTTC. The full variable domain, with the rest looked up from reference TRBV2 and TRBJ2-7, is EPEVTQTPSHQVTQMGQEVILRCVPISNHLYFYWYRQILGQKVEFLVSFYNNEISEKSEIFDDQFSVERPDGSNFTLKIRSTKLEDSAMYFCASSAGTGYNEQYFGPGTRLTVT.

The chain carries TRBV2 and TRBJ1-2; D call uncertain. CDR3 size: 13 residues. Deletions cut 4 bases from V and 3 bases from J, with 9 bases between. CDR1 and CDR2 from the germline V gene are SNHLY and FYNNEI. The CDR3, as DNA: TGTGCCAGCAGTGTGGGTATCGACTATGGCTACACCTTC. This sequence encodes CASSVGIDYGYTF. Full variable domain (remainder filled in from reference TRBV2 and TRBJ1-2): EPEVTQTPSHQVTQMGQEVILRCVPISNHLYFYWYRQILGQKVEFLVSFYNNEISEKSEIFDDQFSVERPDGSNFTLKIRSTKLEDSAMYFCASSVGIDYGYTFGSGTRLTVV.

This rearrangement joins TRBV2 to TRBJ2-5; perhaps TRBD2 as D (6 bases). V gave up 7 bases and J gave up 3 bases, with 9 bases separating them. This CDR3 is 12 amino acids long. The germline gives CDR1 SNHLY, CDR2 FYNNEI. The CDR3 nucleotides are TGTGCCAGCAAACGCGGGGAAGAGACCCAGTACTTC. It codes for CASKRGEETQYF.

The V gene is TRBV5-1, the J gene TRBJ2-5, with 10 bases aligning to TRBD2. The CDR3 length is 16 residues. Germline loops: CDR1 SGHRS, CDR2 YFSETQ. V trimming: 0 bases; J trimming: 1 base; junction bases outside the gene matches: 3. This CDR3 is CASSLASGRVQETQYF. The CDR3 DNA reads TGCGCCAGCAGCTTGGCCAGCGGGAGGGTCCAAGAGACCCAGTACTTC. The full variable domain, its missing parts supplied by reference TRBV5-1 and TRBJ2-5, is KAGVTQTPRYLIKTRGQQVTLSCSPISGHRSVSWYQQTPGQGLQFLFEYFSETQRNKGNFPGRFSGRQFSNSRSEMNVSTLELGDSALYLCASSLASGRVQETQYFGPGTRLLVL.

The chain recombines TRBV7-8 with TRBJ1-5; tentative D call: TRBD1 (5 bases). This CDR3 contains 16 residues. V shed 5 bases and J shed 0 bases, with 14 bases lying between them. The V gene's germline CDR1 is SGHVS and CDR2 FQNEAQ. The CDR3 here is CASSRGAGTSNQPQHF. The CDR3 DNA sequence: TGTGCCAGCAGCCGTGGGGCGGGCACTAGCAATCAGCCCCAGCATTTT. Based on the CDR3 plus reference TRBV7-8 and TRBJ1-5, the full variable domain is GAGVSQSPRYKVAKRGQDVALRCDPISGHVSLFWYQQALGQGPEFLTYFQNEAQLDKSGLPSDRFFAERPEGSVSTLKIQRTQQEDSAVYLCASSRGAGTSNQPQHFGDGTRLSIL.

This rearrangement joins TRBV6-5 to TRBJ2-2; D is possibly TRBD2 (5 bases). CDR1 is MNHEY and CDR2 is SVGAGI in the germline V gene. CDR3 length: 15 amino acids. V was trimmed by 2 bases and J by 0 bases, leaving 7 bases between them. The CDR3 protein is CASSYGSSNTGELFF. DNA for the CDR3: TGTGCCAGCAGTTACGGGAGTTCGAACACCGGGGAGCTGTTTTTT.